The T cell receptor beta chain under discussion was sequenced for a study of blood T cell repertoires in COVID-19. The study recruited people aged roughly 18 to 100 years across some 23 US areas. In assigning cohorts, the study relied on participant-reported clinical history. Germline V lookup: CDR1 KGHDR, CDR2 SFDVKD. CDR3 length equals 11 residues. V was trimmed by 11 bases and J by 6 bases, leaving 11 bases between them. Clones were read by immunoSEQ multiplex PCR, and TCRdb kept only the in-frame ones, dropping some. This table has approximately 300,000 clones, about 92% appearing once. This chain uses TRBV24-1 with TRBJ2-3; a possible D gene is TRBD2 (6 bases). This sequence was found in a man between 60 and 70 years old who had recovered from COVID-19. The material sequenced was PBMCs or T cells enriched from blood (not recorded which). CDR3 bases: TGTGCCATCGGGGGAATGGATACGCAGTATTTT. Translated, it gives CAIGGMDTQYF.